This record concerns one T cell receptor beta chain sequence. Its antigen is undetermined. V lost 4 bases to trimming and J lost 2 bases; unmatched junction nucleotides: 2. The CDR3 consists of 14 residues. Germline V gene data show CDR1 as MGHDK and CDR2 as SYGVNS. These data are taken from a study of T cells after yellow fever vaccination. Study observations and caveats: The secondary T-cell response peaked on day 5, not day 15, but was weaker. Contaminants from the bulk population, in the form of abundant clonotypes, could be found in FACS-sorted repertoires. Clones that expanded after primary vaccination mostly reappeared after the booster (over 95% CD4, 80% to 90% CD8).

Making TCR cDNA involved 5'RACE template switching, which added UMIs and a universal primer site. TCRdb itself ran the 5' RACE reads through MiXCR, one entry per CDR3 protein. This sample has about 73,000 distinct CDR3 sequences, with around 7% found just once. Here the sequenced sample was CD8+ T cells sorted from PBMCs, taken on the day of the yellow fever booster vaccination. This chain joins TRBV25-1 and TRBJ2-3; 8 bases are a match to TRBD1. The TCR was taken from a man aged 30 to 39 who received the YFV17D yellow fever vaccine. CDR3 sequence reads: CASSGTGPTDTQYF. The CDR3, as DNA: TGTGCCAGCAGTGGGACAGGGCCCACAGATACGCAGTATTTT.